This T cell receptor (beta chain) emerged from a study of early T cells in non-severe SARS-CoV-2 infection. Study-wide background: RNA in bulk from unsorted whole blood was sequenced, and chains were unpaired. Broader study findings: The matching step, a VDJdb search, favored anti-spike CD8 responses and missed private and CD4 specificities.

Individual cDNA molecules were tagged with unique molecular identifiers. TCRdb reprocessed the 5' RACE reads with MiXCR, giving one entry per CDR3 protein. The repertoire consists of roughly 68,000 distinct CDR3 sequences, with over 4.5% occurring once and the leading ten covering just under 5%. J was trimmed by 2 bases and V by 4 bases; bases with no gene match: 6. Germline lookup yields CDR1 SGHRS and CDR2 YFSETQ. This CDR3 comprises 16 residues. This clonotype has at least ten counts. Antigen specificity is unknown. The receptor was isolated from an adult who was a healthcare worker with PCR-confirmed SARS-CoV-2 infection or an uninfected control (not recorded which). The rearrangement joins TRBV5-1 to TRBJ2-3, with 11 nucleotides matching TRBD2. Sequencing was done on a sample of whole blood. The CDR3 region is CASSATSGGLTDTQYF. The CDR3 coding sequence is TGCGCCAGCAGCGCTACTAGCGGGGGACTCACAGATACGCAGTATTTT.